The T cell receptor beta chain described here comes from a study of OX40 agonist ivuxolimab in advanced cancers. With regard to the full study: The costimulatory receptor OX40 (CD134) was targeted by ivuxolimab, a fully human IgG2 agonistic monoclonal antibody. Intravenous ivuxolimab was administered to patients every 2 weeks at six dose levels: 0.01, 0.1, 0.3, 1.5, 3 and 10 mg/kg. Of the 50 to 55 patients in dose escalation, some 20 had hepatocellular carcinoma, approximately 15 had melanoma, 9 had renal cell carcinoma and 9 had head and neck cancer. In the dose-escalation cohort, more than 80% of patients were male, and the mean age was 60 years with a range of roughly 23 to 79. Patients were allowed to have had prior anti-PD-1, anti-PD-L1 or anti-CTLA-4 therapy, and 30% to 40% of the dose-escalation patients had previously received checkpoint inhibitors. Three dose-escalation patients achieved partial responses, one with hepatocellular carcinoma and two with cutaneous melanoma. The point of sequencing TCRbeta in the periphery was to test whether ivuxolimab changed TCR sequence diversity and drove clonal T-cell expansion. The paper covers the monotherapy dose-escalation part of the phase I ivuxolimab trial, which included N ≈ 50 patients.

CDR1 and CDR2, per the germline V gene, are SNHLY and FYNNEI. The CDR3 runs 15 residues from the cysteine to the phenylalanine. Of the read, only the CDR3 DNA is kept; its 45 bases are in frame from base 1. V drops 6 bases and J drops 7 bases, leaving 16 bases in between. About this clone: It has no known antigen specificity. No qualities accompany the bases; no much larger clone lies one base away.

The trial excluded patients who had a history of autoimmune disease or who were on systemic immunosuppression. In every dose cohort, peripheral blood was drawn for TCR sequencing at baseline, cycle 4 day 1, and cycle 7 day 1. The samples were drawn from a first-in-human, open-label, multicenter phase I dose-escalation trial of ivuxolimab. The trial enrolled adults with locally advanced or metastatic head and neck squamous cell, hepatocellular, melanoma or renal cell carcinoma. Before TCR sequencing, CD4+ T cells and CD8+ T cells were sorted from peripheral blood as separate populations. To sequence the TCRbeta CDR3 region, genomic DNA was isolated from the sorted cells. TCRbeta CDR3 regions were sequenced using the immunoSEQ Assay. TCRdb re-hosts the immuneACCESS table, in-frame sequences only. Its copies lack some clones; in the studies checked, an unresolved V gene accounts for under half of them, and the cause for the rest is not known. This sample lists about 26,000 clones; 80% to 90% were detected once. 10% to 15% of the sample belongs to the ten largest clones.

The paper as a whole reports these results and caveats: Low levels of normalized T-cell clonal expansion were also shown by some nonresponding patients. In the 0.1-3.0 mg/kg groups, partial responders had among the lowest normalized peripheral clonal expansion, particularly in CD8+ T cells. After ivuxolimab, expanded clones were on average more numerous among CD8+ T cells than among CD4+ T cells. At doses of 0.1 to 3.0 mg/kg, clonal expansion of both CD4+ and CD8+ blood T cells was observed from baseline to week 6. Which antigens the clonally expanded peripheral T cells were specific for was not determined.

The specimen was CD4+ or CD8+ T cells sorted from blood, collected in a trial of the OX40 agonist ivuxolimab. The rearrangement joined TRBV2 to TRBJ1-6, with a tentative D gene TRBD1 over 6 matching bases. This clonotype originated in an adult with an advanced solid tumor such as melanoma, head and neck, liver or kidney cancer. The CDR3: CASRETGTSNSPLHF. The bases read TGTGCCAGCAGGGAGACAGGCACGTCCAATTCACCCCTCCACTTT.